Described below is a single T cell receptor (beta chain) sequence and its context. This entry comes from a study of T cells in Graves' hyperthyroidism and ophthalmopathy. TCR beta CDR3 sequences were amplified from RNA transcripts. Initially, a first-round RT-PCR of the TCR CDR3 employed the HTBI primer set. MiXCR was run by TCRdb on the multiplex PCR reads, yielding one entry per CDR3 protein. The data hold about 380,000 distinct CDR3 sequences, with around 13% observed a single time. Sequences were obtained from blood. The source is a woman aged 55-75 years with Graves' hyperthyroidism.

CDR3: CASRSTSRETQYF. CDR3 DNA sequence: TGCGCCAGCAGATCCACTAGTCGCGAGACCCAGTACTTC. The V and J genes are TRBV5-1 and TRBJ2-5; D might be TRBD2 (5 bases). Germline values: CDR1 SGHRS, CDR2 YFSETQ. The V and J ends lost 5 bases and 5 bases respectively, with 13 bases between them. The CDR3 is 13 residues long.